The rows below give T cell receptor beta chains drawn from one sample of a study of blood T cell repertoires in COVID-19. Here immunoSEQ multiplex PCR was the method, and the copy in TCRdb shows in-frame clones only, minus some. The table includes about 64,000 clones, around 90% detected once. Sequences were obtained from peripheral blood. These receptors all stem from a woman older than 75 with active COVID-19. Each CDR3 is given with its conserved first and last residue. Each record gives: V gene, clone size, D gene, J gene, CDR3 DNA, CDR3 protein. The D gene is left open where the match is weak. Clone size, where shown, is once, few, many, or a class for clones that have expanded.

v_gene: TRBV4-1; abundance: .; d_gene: .; j_gene: TRBJ1-1; CDR3nt: TGCGCCAGCAGCCCCGGGCTGGGGCCGAACACTGAAGCTTTCTTT; CDR3aa: CASSPGLGPNTEAFF
v_gene: TRBV5-6; abundance: .; d_gene: .; j_gene: TRBJ2-5; CDR3nt: TGTGCCAGCAGCCACAGGGACCAAGAGACCCAGTACTTC; CDR3aa: CASSHRDQETQYF
v_gene: TRBV4-1; abundance: .; d_gene: TRBD1; j_gene: TRBJ2-7; CDR3nt: TGCGCCAGCAGCCAAGGGACAGGTGACCCCTACGAGCAGTACTTC; CDR3aa: CASSQGTGDPYEQYF
v_gene: TRBV2; abundance: .; d_gene: TRBD1; j_gene: TRBJ2-3; CDR3nt: TGTGCCAGCATTCGGACAGGGACAGATACGCAGTATTTT; CDR3aa: CASIRTGTDTQYF
v_gene: TRBV3-1/TRBV3-2; abundance: .; d_gene: TRBD2; j_gene: TRBJ2-5; CDR3nt: TGTGCCAGCAGCCAGAGAGGCGGGAGTGGCGAGACCCAGTACTTC; CDR3aa: CASSQRGGSGETQYF
v_gene: TRBV5-1; abundance: once; d_gene: TRBD2; j_gene: TRBJ2-7; CDR3nt: TGCGCCACCTCCCCTGGGACTAGCGCCTACGAGCAGTACTTC; CDR3aa: CATSPGTSAYEQYF
v_gene: TRBV28; abundance: .; d_gene: TRBD2; j_gene: TRBJ2-7; CDR3nt: TGTGCCACAACGGGAGCGGGATCGAACGAGCAGTACTTC; CDR3aa: CATTGAGSNEQYF
v_gene: TRBV19; abundance: .; d_gene: .; j_gene: TRBJ2-7; CDR3nt: TGTGCCAGTAGTATGTCCGGGGGAAGGGGCTACGAGCAGTACTTC; CDR3aa: CASSMSGGRGYEQYF
v_gene: TRBV5-4; abundance: .; d_gene: TRBD2; j_gene: TRBJ2-1; CDR3nt: TGTGCCAGCAGCTTGCTGGGACTAGCGGGGGATGAGCAGTTCTTC; CDR3aa: CASSLLGLAGDEQFF
v_gene: TRBV5-4; abundance: .; d_gene: TRBD2; j_gene: TRBJ2-3; CDR3nt: TGTGCCAGCAGCCAACGACTAGCGGACCTCAAGGATACGCAGTATTTT; CDR3aa: CASSQRLADLKDTQYF
v_gene: TRBV18; abundance: once; d_gene: TRBD2; j_gene: TRBJ2-5; CDR3nt: TGTGCCAGCTCACCAGAGTCCGGCGGGGGCCAAGAGACCCAGTACTTC; CDR3aa: CASSPESGGGQETQYF
v_gene: TRBV24-1; abundance: .; d_gene: TRBD1; j_gene: TRBJ2-1; CDR3nt: TGTGCCACCAGTGATCCATCCGGGACAGGGGGCAATGAGCAGTTCTTC; CDR3aa: CATSDPSGTGGNEQFF
v_gene: TRBV2; abundance: once; d_gene: TRBD2; j_gene: TRBJ2-1; CDR3nt: TGTGCCAGCAGGGGGACTAGCGGGGGCCCCAAGTTCTTC; CDR3aa: CASRGTSGGPKFF
v_gene: TRBV6-5; abundance: .; d_gene: .; j_gene: TRBJ1-2; CDR3nt: TGTGCCAGCAGTTACGGGGCAGACTATGGCTACACCTTC; CDR3aa: CASSYGADYGYTF
v_gene: TRBV2; abundance: .; d_gene: .; j_gene: TRBJ1-3; CDR3nt: TGTGCCAGCAAACAGAACCCGGGAAACACCATATATTTT; CDR3aa: CASKQNPGNTIYF
v_gene: TRBV6-1; abundance: once; d_gene: TRBD1; j_gene: TRBJ1-2; CDR3nt: TGTGCCAGCAGTGAAACAGGGGGCGATGGCTACACCTTC; CDR3aa: CASSETGGDGYTF
v_gene: TRBV27; abundance: .; d_gene: .; j_gene: TRBJ1-4; CDR3nt: TGTGCCAGCAGTTATCGGGATAATGAAAAACTGTTTTTT; CDR3aa: CASSYRDNEKLFF
v_gene: TRBV7-6; abundance: once; d_gene: .; j_gene: TRBJ2-2; CDR3nt: TGTGCCAGCAGCTTAGTAGAAGCCGGGGAGCTGTTTTTT; CDR3aa: CASSLVEAGELFF
v_gene: TRBV6-6; abundance: .; d_gene: .; j_gene: TRBJ2-1; CDR3nt: TGTGCCAGCAGTCCGCTTGGAGGTGAGCAGTTCTTC; CDR3aa: CASSPLGGEQFF
v_gene: TRBV5-1; abundance: .; d_gene: .; j_gene: TRBJ2-1; CDR3nt: TGCGCCAGCAGCTCCGGTCATAACATACCAGGGCAGTTCTTC; CDR3aa: CASSSGHNIPGQFF
v_gene: TRBV28; abundance: .; d_gene: .; j_gene: TRBJ1-5; CDR3nt: TGTGCCAGCAGTTGGGCAGGTAATAGCAATCAGCCCCAGCATTTT; CDR3aa: CASSWAGNSNQPQHF
v_gene: TRBV7-2; abundance: once; d_gene: .; j_gene: TRBJ2-1; CDR3nt: TGTGCCAGCAGCTTAGCTAGCGGATTCTACAATGAGCGGTTCTTC; CDR3aa: CASSLASGFYNERFF
v_gene: TRBV7-9; abundance: .; d_gene: .; j_gene: TRBJ2-5; CDR3nt: TGTGCCAGCAGCTTAATTCAGATAGAGACCCAGTACTTC; CDR3aa: CASSLIQIETQYF
v_gene: TRBV19; abundance: .; d_gene: .; j_gene: TRBJ1-5; CDR3nt: TGTGCCAGTAGTATAACGCCGGGGAGCCAGCCCCAGCATTTT; CDR3aa: CASSITPGSQPQHF
v_gene: TRBV28; abundance: .; d_gene: TRBD1; j_gene: TRBJ1-2; CDR3nt: TGTGCCAGCAGCACGACAGGGGGAGCTAACTATGGCTACACCTTC; CDR3aa: CASSTTGGANYGYTF
v_gene: TRBV18; abundance: .; d_gene: TRBD2; j_gene: TRBJ2-5; CDR3nt: TGTGCCAGCTCACCAGGGACTAGCCAAGAGACCCAGTACTTC; CDR3aa: CASSPGTSQETQYF
v_gene: TRBV28; abundance: .; d_gene: .; j_gene: TRBJ1-5; CDR3nt: TGTGCCAGCAGTCCGTATCAGGGGCATCAGCCCCAGCATTTT; CDR3aa: CASSPYQGHQPQHF
v_gene: TRBV3-1/TRBV3-2; abundance: .; d_gene: .; j_gene: TRBJ2-1; CDR3nt: TGTGCCAGCAGCGTGACTACCCCCTACAATGAGCAGTTCTTC; CDR3aa: CASSVTTPYNEQFF
v_gene: TRBV12-3/TRBV12-4; abundance: few; d_gene: .; j_gene: TRBJ1-2; CDR3nt: TGTGCCAGCAACCTCCAGGGCTATGGCTACACCTTC; CDR3aa: CASNLQGYGYTF
v_gene: TRBV7-2; abundance: .; d_gene: .; j_gene: TRBJ1-1; CDR3nt: TGTGCCAGCAGCTTAGGGAGCACTGAAGCTTTCTTT; CDR3aa: CASSLGSTEAFF
v_gene: TRBV6-5; abundance: .; d_gene: .; j_gene: TRBJ2-2; CDR3nt: TGTGCCAGCAGTTCTAGTCAGGGGGGCGGGGAGCTGTTTTTT; CDR3aa: CASSSSQGGGELFF
v_gene: TRBV2; abundance: .; d_gene: .; j_gene: TRBJ2-3; CDR3nt: TGTGCCAGCAGGGCTGGACAGAGCCCAGCAGATACGCAGTATTTT; CDR3aa: CASRAGQSPADTQYF
v_gene: TRBV6-5; abundance: .; d_gene: TRBD1; j_gene: TRBJ1-3; CDR3nt: TGTGCCAGCCAGAGACAGGGGAACTCTGGAAACACCATATATTTT; CDR3aa: CASQRQGNSGNTIYF
v_gene: TRBV3-1/TRBV3-2; abundance: .; d_gene: TRBD1; j_gene: TRBJ1-2; CDR3nt: TGTGCCAGCAGCCAAGAGAGAGACAGGGCTGGCTACACCTTC; CDR3aa: CASSQERDRAGYTF
v_gene: TRBV9; abundance: .; d_gene: TRBD2; j_gene: TRBJ2-2; CDR3nt: TGTGCCAGCAGCCCCCGGGGACTAGCGGGAACGAACACCGGGGAGCTGTTTTTT; CDR3aa: CASSPRGLAGTNTGELFF